These T cell receptor beta chains were read from a single sample in a study of cytomegalovirus exposure and HLA in healthy donors. The assay was immunoSEQ multiplex PCR, and TCRdb's table has in-frame clones only and misses some. The table has some 160,000 clones, 88% seen once. Sequencing was carried out using PBMCs. All receptors come from a man between 18 and 35 years old in good health and CMV-seronegative. Each CDR3 is given with its conserved first and last residue. The D gene is left open where the match is weak. Clone size, where shown, is once, few, many, or a class for clones that have expanded.

clone size | J gene | CDR3 length | D gene | V gene | CDR3 protein | CDR3 DNA
NA | TRBJ1-1 | 14 | TRBD1 | TRBV11-2 | CASSLRTGGPEAFF | TGTGCCAGCAGCTTACGGACAGGGGGGCCTGAAGCTTTCTTT
NA | TRBJ2-1 | 15 | TRBD2 | TRBV11-3 | CASSRSGRGDNEQFF | TGTGCCAGCAGCCGAAGCGGGAGGGGTGACAATGAGCAGTTCTTC
NA | TRBJ1-6 | 14 | TRBD1 | TRBV6-5 | CASSPKTGNSPLHF | TGTGCCAGCAGTCCGAAGACAGGGAATTCACCCCTCCACTTT
NA | TRBJ1-3 | 14 | NA | TRBV28 | CASSLRGYGNTIYF | TGTGCCAGCAGTTTGCGGGGTTATGGAAACACCATATATTTT
NA | TRBJ1-1 | 17 | NA | TRBV5-1 | CASSLDYLQGGNTEAFF | TGCGCCAGCAGCTTGGACTATCTACAGGGCGGGAACACTGAAGCTTTCTTT
NA | TRBJ2-2 | 15 | NA | TRBV4-2 | CASSQDIAETGELFF | TGTGCCAGCAGCCAAGACATAGCGGAGACCGGGGAGCTGTTTTTT
NA | TRBJ2-3 | 15 | TRBD2 | TRBV10-1 | CASIYSSGGGNTQYF | TGCGCCAGCATATACTCTTCGGGGGGGGGCAATACGCAGTATTTT
NA | TRBJ2-3 | 14 | NA | TRBV9 | CASSAFSSTDTQYF | TGTGCCAGCAGCGCCTTTTCGAGCACAGATACGCAGTATTTT
NA | TRBJ2-2 | 15 | NA | TRBV28 | CASREDPDGTGELFF | TGTGCCAGCAGGGAGGACCCCGATGGCACCGGGGAGCTGTTTTTT
NA | TRBJ2-4 | 15 | TRBD1 | TRBV7-2 | CASSWDRDGKNIQYF | TGTGCCAGCAGCTGGGACAGGGACGGCAAAAACATTCAGTACTTC
once | TRBJ1-4 | 17 | NA | TRBV2 | CASSGTGRRFINEKLFF | TGTGCCAGCAGTGGAACAGGTCGAAGGTTTATTAATGAAAAACTGTTTTTT
NA | TRBJ1-2 | 14 | TRBD1 | TRBV5-4 | CASSPQGAVNGYTF | TGTGCCAGCAGCCCCCAGGGGGCAGTCAATGGCTACACCTTC
NA | TRBJ2-2 | 14 | TRBD1 | TRBV10-3 | CAISGDRGVGELFF | TGTGCCATCAGTGGGGACAGGGGTGTCGGGGAGCTGTTTTTT
NA | TRBJ1-3 | 19 | NA | TRBV6-1 | CASSETRGRLEGSGNTIYF | TGTGCCAGCAGTGAGACTAGAGGTCGGCTGGAGGGTTCTGGAAACACCATATATTTT
NA | TRBJ1-3 | 15 | NA | TRBV2 | CASSELPLRGNTIYF | TGTGCCAGCAGTGAACTCCCTTTGCGGGGAAACACCATATATTTT
NA | TRBJ2-7 | 15 | NA | TRBV5-4 | CASSSVLGAAYEQYF | TGTGCCAGCAGCTCCGTTTTGGGGGCGGCATACGAGCAGTACTTC
NA | TRBJ1-1 | 14 | NA | TRBV7-9 | CASSSPTGNTEAFF | TGTGCCAGCAGCTCGCCGACAGGGAACACTGAAGCTTTCTTT
NA | TRBJ2-7 | 15 | NA | TRBV7-4 | CASSLVQTQFYEQYF | TGTGCCAGCAGCTTAGTACAGACCCAATTCTACGAGCAGTACTTC
NA | TRBJ1-1 | 14 | TRBD1 | TRBV5-1 | CASSATGQSTEAFF | TGCGCCAGCAGCGCCACGGGACAGTCCACTGAAGCTTTCTTT
NA | TRBJ2-3 | 18 | TRBD2 | TRBV27 | CASSFSAGGPFNTDTQYF | TGTGCCAGCAGTTTCTCGGCGGGGGGCCCCTTTAACACAGATACGCAGTATTTT
NA | TRBJ2-3 | 16 | TRBD1 | TRBV19 | CASSEAGTASTDTQYF | TGTGCCAGTAGCGAGGCCGGGACAGCGAGCACAGATACGCAGTATTTT
NA | TRBJ2-1 | 14 | NA | TRBV4-1 | CASSQDRPSDEQFF | TGCGCCAGCAGCCAAGATCGCCCTAGCGATGAGCAGTTCTTC
NA | TRBJ2-3 | 18 | NA | TRBV29-1 | CSVEDLMDTGLDTDTQYF | TGCAGCGTTGAAGATCTAATGGACACCGGCCTAGACACAGATACGCAGTATTTT
NA | TRBJ2-7 | 16 | NA | TRBV5-1 | CASSLILGTGVYEQYF | TGCGCCAGCAGCTTGATTCTCGGGACGGGGGTCTACGAGCAGTACTTC
NA | TRBJ1-2 | 15 | NA | TRBV19 | CASSYRGDQGYGYTF | TGTGCCAGTAGTTACCGGGGGGACCAAGGATATGGCTACACCTTC
NA | TRBJ2-1 | 12 | NA | TRBV11-2 | CASSLDRSEQFF | TGTGCCAGCAGCTTAGACAGATCTGAGCAGTTCTTC
once | TRBJ2-3 | 12 | NA | TRBV7-2 | CASSSWEDTQYF | TGTGCCAGCAGCTCCTGGGAGGATACGCAGTATTTT
NA | TRBJ2-1 | 16 | TRBD2 | TRBV7-8 | CASSSRTSGSTNEQFF | TGTGCCAGCAGCTCCCGGACTAGCGGGAGCACAAATGAGCAGTTCTTC
NA | TRBJ1-2 | 12 | TRBD1 | TRBV7-9 | CASSEDRDGYTF | TGTGCCAGCAGCGAAGACAGGGACGGCTACACCTTC
NA | TRBJ2-5 | 14 | TRBD1 | TRBV18 | CASSPSDRVGTQYF | TGTGCCAGCTCACCGTCGGACAGGGTGGGGACCCAGTACTTC
few | TRBJ2-7 | 13 | NA | TRBV9 | CASSVDQGYEQYF | TGTGCCAGCAGCGTAGACCAGGGCTACGAGCAGTACTTC
NA | TRBJ2-7 | 14 | NA | TRBV7-9 | CASSYPPGVHEQYF | TGTGCCAGCAGCTATCCCCCGGGAGTCCACGAGCAGTACTTC
NA | TRBJ2-3 | 15 | NA | TRBV4-1 | CASSQVGTSTDTQYF | TGCGCCAGCAGCCAAGTCGGGACTAGCACAGATACGCAGTATTTT
NA | TRBJ1-2 | 14 | TRBD1 | TRBV5-1 | CASSPYLDRVGETF | TGCGCCAGCAGCCCTTACTTAGACAGGGTCGGGGAAACCTTC
NA | TRBJ1-2 | 14 | NA | TRBV4-2 | CASSQEQTNYGYTF | TGTGCCAGCAGCCAAGAACAGACTAACTATGGCTACACCTTC
NA | TRBJ2-7 | 14 | NA | TRBV5-1 | CASKRRTSTYEQYF | TGCGCCAGCAAGAGAAGGACATCCACCTACGAGCAGTACTTC
NA | TRBJ2-5 | 13 | NA | TRBV5-1 | CASSLTIQETQYF | TGCGCCAGCAGCTTGACTATTCAAGAGACCCAGTACTTC
NA | TRBJ1-1 | 12 | NA | TRBV11-2 | CASSQGDTEAFF | TGTGCCAGCAGCCAAGGGGATACTGAAGCTTTCTTT
NA | TRBJ2-2 | 17 | TRBD1 | TRBV11-2 | CASSLVSSWGQTGELFF | TGTGCCAGCAGCTTAGTGTCATCCTGGGGACAGACCGGGGAGCTGTTTTTT
NA | TRBJ2-1 | 14 | TRBD1 | TRBV2 | CASWTGGDYNEQFF | TGTGCCAGCTGGACAGGGGGCGACTACAATGAGCAGTTCTTC
once | TRBJ2-1 | 13 | NA | TRBV6-5 | CASSYGENVEQFF | TGTGCCAGCAGTTACGGAGAGAATGTTGAGCAGTTCTTC
NA | TRBJ1-1 | 14 | NA | TRBV12-5 | CASGLDGGNTEAFF | TGTGCTAGTGGTTTGGACGGGGGGAACACTGAAGCTTTCTTT
once | TRBJ1-1 | 14 | TRBD1 | TRBV7-9 | CASSSTGANTEAFF | TGTGCCAGCAGCTCCACAGGGGCGAACACTGAAGCTTTCTTT
few | TRBJ2-7 | 15 | NA | TRBV4-3 | CASSREAALSYEQYF | TGCGCCAGCAGCCGCGAGGCTGCCCTTTCCTACGAGCAGTACTTC
NA | TRBJ1-2 | 13 | TRBD1 | TRBV4-1 | CASSHPTGEGYTF | TGCGCCAGCAGCCATCCGACAGGGGAAGGCTACACCTTC
NA | TRBJ2-3 | 16 | TRBD2 | TRBV7-2 | CASSLGLAGSTDTQYF | TGTGCCAGCAGCTTAGGACTAGCGGGAAGCACAGATACGCAGTATTTT
NA | TRBJ2-1 | 15 | NA | TRBV2 | CASSEGGGGYNEQFF | TGTGCCAGCAGTGAAGGGGGGGGCGGGTACAATGAGCAGTTCTTC
NA | TRBJ1-1 | 16 | TRBD1 | TRBV6-5 | CASSYSTGASNTEAFF | TGTGCCAGCAGTTACTCGACAGGGGCTTCGAACACTGAAGCTTTCTTT
NA | TRBJ1-1 | 16 | TRBD1 | TRBV5-4 | CASGRGDRGPRGEAFF | TGTGCCAGCGGTCGTGGGGACAGGGGGCCCAGAGGTGAAGCTTTCTTT
NA | TRBJ1-4 | 13 | NA | TRBV6-6 | CASSYAGREKLFF | TGTGCCAGCAGTTACGCGGGTCGGGAAAAACTGTTTTTT
NA | TRBJ1-5 | 14 | NA | TRBV7-6 | CASSLGSVNQPQHF | TGTGCCAGCAGCTTAGGTTCAGTTAATCAGCCCCAGCATTTT
NA | TRBJ1-1 | 15 | NA | TRBV7-6 | CASSPPPGFGTEAFF | TGTGCCAGCAGCCCCCCCCCGGGGTTTGGCACTGAAGCTTTCTTT
NA | TRBJ1-6 | 15 | NA | TRBV4-1 | CASSQGQTYNSPLHF | TGCGCCAGCAGCCAAGGTCAGACCTATAATTCACCCCTCCACTTT
NA | TRBJ2-7 | 14 | TRBD1 | TRBV10-3 | CAISEPRGPDEQYF | TGTGCCATCAGTGAGCCCAGGGGGCCCGACGAGCAGTACTTC
once | TRBJ2-2 | 17 | TRBD2 | TRBV7-8 | CASSLMTRGRRTGELFF | TGTGCCAGCAGCTTAATGACTCGCGGGAGGAGGACCGGGGAGCTGTTTTTT
NA | TRBJ1-1 | 13 | NA | TRBV7-9 | CASSLGGGTEAFF | TGTGCCAGCAGCTTAGGGGGAGGAACTGAAGCTTTCTTT
NA | TRBJ1-4 | 16 | TRBD1 | TRBV7-9 | CASSPPTGVVAEKLFF | TGTGCCAGCAGCCCCCCGACAGGGGTGGTCGCCGAAAAACTGTTTTTT
once | TRBJ2-2 | 17 | TRBD1 | TRBV19 | CASSLLSGQGTTGELFF | TGTGCCAGTAGTTTATTATCGGGACAGGGAACCACCGGGGAGCTGTTTTTT
many | TRBJ1-2 | 15 | TRBD1 | TRBV4-1 | CASSLTTGDNYGYTF | TGCGCCAGCAGCCTAACTACAGGGGACAACTATGGCTACACCTTC